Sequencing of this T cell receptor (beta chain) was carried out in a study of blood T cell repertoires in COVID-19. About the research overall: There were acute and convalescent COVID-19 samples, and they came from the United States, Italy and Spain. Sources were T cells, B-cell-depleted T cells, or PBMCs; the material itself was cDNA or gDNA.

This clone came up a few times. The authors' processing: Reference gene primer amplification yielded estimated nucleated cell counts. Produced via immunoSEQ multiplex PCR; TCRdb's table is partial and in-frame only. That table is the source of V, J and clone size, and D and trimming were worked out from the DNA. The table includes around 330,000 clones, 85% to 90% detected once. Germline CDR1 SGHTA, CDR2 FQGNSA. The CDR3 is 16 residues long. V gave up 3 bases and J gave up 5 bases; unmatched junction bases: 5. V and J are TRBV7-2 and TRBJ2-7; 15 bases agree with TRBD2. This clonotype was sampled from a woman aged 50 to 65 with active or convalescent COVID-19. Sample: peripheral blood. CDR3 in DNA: TGTGCCAGCAGCTTCGGACTAGCGGGGGGGAGCAACGAGCAGTACTTC. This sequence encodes CASSFGLAGGSNEQYF. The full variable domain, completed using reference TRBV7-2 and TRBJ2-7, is GAGVSQSPSNKVTEKGKDVELRCDPISGHTALYWYRQSLGQGLEFLIYFQGNSAPDKSGLPSDRFSAERTGGSVSTLTIQRTQQEDSAVYLCASSFGLAGGSNEQYFGPGTRLTVT.